Included here is one TCR beta chain sequence, with context. Per germline, CDR1 LGHNA and CDR2 YNFKEQ. This CDR3 contains 12 residues. The ends were cut back, 4 bases at V and 4 bases at J, with 7 bases in the middle. This entry belongs to a study of OX40 agonist ivuxolimab in advanced cancers. Assay used: immunoSEQ multiplex PCR; TCRdb lists only in-frame clones, some missing. The data hold approximately 17,000 clones, with about two thirds observed a single time. The sample was CD4+ or CD8+ T cells sorted from blood, taken in a trial of the OX40 agonist ivuxolimab. The chain couples TRBV4-2 to TRBJ1-1; possibly TRBD1 for D (5 bases). The origin of this receptor is an adult with an advanced solid tumor such as melanoma, head and neck, liver or kidney cancer. The CDR3 DNA reads as TGTGCCAGCAGCCCAGGGTCCACTGAAGCTTTCTTT. It specifies CASSPGSTEAFF.